What follows are 20 T cell receptor beta chains derived from one specimen sequenced in a study of T cells in Graves' hyperthyroidism and ophthalmopathy. Amplification of TCR beta CDR3 regions used RNA as the template. A first-round RT-PCR of the TCR CDR3 used the HTBI primer set. TCRdb analysed the multiplex PCR reads with MiXCR anew, one entry per CDR3 protein. Counted here are nearly 600,000 distinct CDR3 sequences, 12% to 15% occurring once; the ten biggest clones make up 6.5% to 9%. Sequencing was carried out using blood. These receptors were collected from a woman under 30 with Graves' ophthalmopathy.

The V and J genes are TRBV29-1 and TRBJ2-5; TRBD2 aligns across 11 bases. Trimming cost V 7 bases and J 5 bases; bases outside gene matches: 33. Germline V lookup: CDR1 SQVTM, CDR2 ANQGSEA. The CDR3 consists of 22 residues. CDR3 DNA: TGCAGCGCCGGAGACTGGCTAGCGGGGGGCTACCCAATGGGTTTCGTAGGCGAGACCCAGTACTTC. Residues: CSAGDWLAGGYPMGFVGETQYF.

In this sample, this clonotype turned up many times. The V and J genes are TRBV6-5 and TRBJ2-7; D is perhaps TRBD1 or TRBD2 (6 bases each). This CDR3 spans 16 amino acids. CDR1 and CDR2 from the germline V gene are MNHEY and SVGAGI. The V end was cut by 0 bases, the J end by 3 bases, with 15 bases between. In nucleotides, the CDR3 is TGTGCCAGCAGTTACTCGATGGTAGGGGGGAACTACGAGCAGTACTTC. Translating it yields CASSYSMVGGNYEQYF.

The chain uses TRBV11-2 and TRBJ2-3; 14 bases are shared with TRBD2. The junction had 6 bases not matched to a gene; V was cut back by 1 base and J by 0 bases. CDR1 and CDR2 from the germline V gene are SGHAT and FQNNGV. CDR3 length: 19 residues. The CDR3, as DNA: TGTGCCAGCAGCTTAGCCGGGACTAGCGGGAGTTTTAGCACAGATACGCAGTATTTT. As protein: CASSLAGTSGSFSTDTQYF.

This clonotype was seen ten or more times. The chain employs TRBV12-3 or TRBV12-4 and TRBJ1-1, with 8 bases matching TRBD1. CDR3 size: 14 residues. J gave up 2 bases and V 6 bases, and 5 bases lay outside the gene matches. The CDR3, as DNA: TGTGCCAGCAGCTCGACAGGGGATAACACTGAAGCTTTCTTT. Its translation: CASSSTGDNTEAFF.

This clonotype was recorded at least ten times. The chain uses TRBV2 and TRBJ1-5; TRBD1 matches 8 bases. The CDR3 runs to 17 residues. The J segment lost 6 bases and the V segment lost 6 bases, leaving 16 bases of the junction unmatched. Germline V gene sequence: CDR1 SNHLY, CDR2 FYNNEI. CDR3 in amino acids: CASRGQGGDFSGQPQHF. The CDR3 DNA follows: TGTGCCAGCAGAGGACAGGGTGGGGATTTTAGTGGTCAGCCCCAGCATTTT.

This clonotype has at least ten counts. The CDR3, as DNA: TGTGCCAGCGCCGGGACTTCCCGATATACGCAGTATTTT. Its translation: CASAGTSRYTQYF. The V gene is TRBV3-1, the J gene TRBJ2-3, with D maybe TRBD2 (6 bases). The CDR3 consists of 13 residues. V was trimmed by 8 bases and J by 7 bases, leaving 16 bases between them. Germline assignment: CDR1 LGHDT and CDR2 YNNKEL (reference sequence).

In its sample, this clonotype was seen many times. V is TRBV5-1 and J is TRBJ2-3; D is uncertain. V lost 0 bases, J lost 7 bases, and 15 bases lay in between. Per germline, CDR1 SGHRS and CDR2 YFSETQ. The CDR3 consists of 15 residues. The CDR3 sequence: CASSLGDATQNTQYF. The CDR3 DNA reads TGCGCCAGCAGCTTGGGCGACGCTACGCAAAATACGCAGTATTTT.

This chain uses TRBV6-2 or TRBV6-3 with TRBJ2-1; no firm D call. Germline CDR1 reads MNHEY; CDR2 reads SVGEGT. The CDR3 is made up of 11 amino acids. Trimming shortened V by 6 bases and J by 6 bases, and 6 bases separated the two germline ends. CDR3 in amino acids: CASSRINEQFF. As DNA, the CDR3 is TGTGCCAGCAGCAGAATCAATGAGCAGTTCTTC.

The CDR3 reads CASSHDTGTSKPYEQYF. CDR3 DNA: TGTGCCAGCAGCCATGATACCGGGACATCTAAGCCCTACGAGCAGTACTTC. The chain recombines TRBV6-2 or TRBV6-3 with TRBJ2-7; D is possibly TRBD1 (6 bases). This CDR3 region has 17 residues. CDR1 and CDR2 (germline): MNHEY, SVGEGT. Trimming cost V 6 bases and J 2 bases, with 23 bases left between them.

This clonotype was detected many times. The V and J genes are TRBV5-1 and TRBJ1-2, with 7 bases that match TRBD1. The CDR3 runs 12 residues. V was clipped by 4 bases and J by 7 bases; unmatched bases: 4. Germline V gives CDR1 SGHRS, CDR2 YFSETQ. CDR3 bases: TGCGCCAGCAGCCCAAACAGGGGTGGCTACACCTTC. This sequence encodes CASSPNRGGYTF.

Only a few counts were recorded for this clonotype. This rearrangement joins TRBV2 to TRBJ2-2; tentatively, D is TRBD2 (6 bases). CDR1 is SNHLY, CDR2 FYNNEI, per germline. The CDR3 contains 16 residues. V lost 8 bases and J lost 5, with 21 bases in between. CDR3 sequence (DNA): TGTGCCAGCCAAAGACAGACTAGGGAAGCGACCGGGGAGCTGTTTTTT. As protein: CASQRQTREATGELFF.

The V and J genes are TRBV19 and TRBJ1-2; TRBD1 aligns across 7 bases. V lost 4 bases and J lost 4; bases outside the gene matches: 9. The germline V gene encodes CDR1 LNHDA and CDR2 SQIVND (reference sequence). The CDR3 extends over 15 amino acids. Written as DNA, the CDR3 is TGTGCCAGTAGTACAGGGGGATGGGGAGTCTATGGCTACACCTTC. It is translated as CASSTGGWGVYGYTF.

Concerning this clonotype itself: This may stem from a read error, because a much larger clone lies one nucleotide away. V is TRBV25-1 and J is TRBJ2-3; 7 bases align to TRBD2. The CDR3 loop spans 18 amino acids. Germline-derived CDR1 and CDR2 are MGHDK and SYGVNS. CDR3 sequence reads: CASNEFGLWHGEGDTQYF. As DNA, the CDR3 is TGTGCCAGCAATGAATTTGGGCTTTGGCACGGGGAGGGAGATACGCAGTATTTT.

The V and J genes are TRBV20-1 and TRBJ1-5; a weak D match, TRBD1 (6 bases). Looked up from germline, CDR1 is DFQATT and CDR2 is SNEGSKA (reference sequence). This CDR3 is 15 amino acids long. V shed 6 bases and J shed 5 bases, with 20 bases lying between them. The CDR3 DNA reads TGCAGTGCCAACCTCGGGGGGCGAAGCGATCAGCCCCAGCATTTT. Translated, it gives CSANLGGRSDQPQHF.

This chain connects TRBV4-1 to TRBJ1-2; D is unresolved. The CDR3 totals 15 residues. Trimming left V 4 bases short and J 4 bases short, with 16 bases between. The germline CDR1 and CDR2 sequences are MGHRA and YSYEKL. The CDR3 region has the DNA TGCGCCAGCAGCCGAAATGAAGTGAAATCCTATGGCTACACCTTC. Protein: CASSRNEVKSYGYTF.

This clonotype showed up many times. This sequence joins TRBV29-1 and TRBJ2-2; D perhaps matches TRBD1 (6 bases). V was shortened by 1 base and J by 3 bases, with 12 bases between the two germline ends. The CDR3 loop spans 15 amino acids. In germline, CDR1 is SQVTM, CDR2 ANQGSEA. The CDR3 bases are TGCAGCGTTGAAGCGAGGGGGAGCGACACCGGGGAGCTGTTTTTT. Its translation: CSVEARGSDTGELFF.

J is TRBJ2-1 and V is TRBV7-6; TRBD2 matches at 13 bases. The CDR3 spans 17 residues. Germline-derived CDR1 and CDR2 are SGHVS and FNYEAQ. The ends lost 0 bases at V and 8 bases at J; junction bases unmatched: 7. The chain's CDR3 is CASSLAKTSGRGDEQFF. CDR3 nucleotides: TGTGCCAGCAGCTTAGCGAAAACTAGCGGGAGGGGTGATGAGCAGTTCTTC.

Notes on this clonotype: This could be a read error, since a much larger clone is one nucleotide away. The V gene is TRBV28, the J gene TRBJ2-1, with 10 bases that match TRBD2. Looked up from germline, CDR1 is MDHEN and CDR2 is SYDVKM. The CDR3 has 14 residues. Trimming cost V 11 bases and J 2 bases; bases outside gene matches: 6. The CDR3 DNA reads TGTGCCGCCCGGACTAGCGGTGCCTACAATGAGCAGTTCTTC. Translating gives CAARTSGAYNEQFF.

This clonotype showed up just a few times. J is TRBJ2-3 and V is TRBV6-8; maybe TRBD2 (5 bases). This CDR3 has 15 residues. The V end lost 0 bases, the J end lost 4 bases, and 11 bases lay between the germline ends. Germline loops: CDR1 MNHGY, CDR2 SAAAGT. CDR3 bases: TGTGCCAGCAGTTACTCTCGCGGGTTCGCAGATACGCAGTATTTT. As protein: CASSYSRGFADTQYF.

This clonotype was detected only a few times. The chain links TRBV6-2 or TRBV6-3 to TRBJ1-4; D is unresolved. The CDR3 runs to 15 residues. Per germline, CDR1 MNHEY and CDR2 SVGEGT. Trimming stripped 0 bases from V and 7 bases from J, with 12 bases between. The CDR3 coding sequence is TGTGCCAGCAGTTACTCGATGAGGTCAAGTGAAAAACTGTTTTTT. Its translation: CASSYSMRSSEKLFF.